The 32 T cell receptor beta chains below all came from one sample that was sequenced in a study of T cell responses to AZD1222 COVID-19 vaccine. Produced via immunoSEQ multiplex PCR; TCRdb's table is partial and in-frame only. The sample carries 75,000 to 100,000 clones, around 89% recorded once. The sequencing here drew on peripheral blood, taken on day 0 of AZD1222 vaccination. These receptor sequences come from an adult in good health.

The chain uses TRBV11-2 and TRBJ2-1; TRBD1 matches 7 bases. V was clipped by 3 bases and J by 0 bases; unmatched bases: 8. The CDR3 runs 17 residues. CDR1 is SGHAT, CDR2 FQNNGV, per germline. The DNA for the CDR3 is TGTGCCAGCAGCTTCATCCAACAGGGGAACTCCTACAATGAGCAGTTCTTC. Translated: CASSFIQQGNSYNEQFF. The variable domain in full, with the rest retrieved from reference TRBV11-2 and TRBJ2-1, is EAGVAQSPRYKIIEKRQSVAFWCNPISGHATLYWYQQILGQGPKLLIQFQNNGVVDDSQLPKDRFSAERLKGVDSTLKIQPAKLEDSAVYLCASSFIQQGNSYNEQFFGPGTRLTVL.

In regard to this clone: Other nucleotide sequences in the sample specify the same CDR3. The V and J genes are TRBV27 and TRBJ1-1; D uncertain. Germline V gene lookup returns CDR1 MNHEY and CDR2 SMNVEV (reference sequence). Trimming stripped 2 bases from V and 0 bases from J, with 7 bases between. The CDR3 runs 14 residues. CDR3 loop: CASSLGGMNTEAFF. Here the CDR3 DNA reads TGTGCCAGCAGTTTAGGAGGGATGAACACTGAAGCTTTCTTT.

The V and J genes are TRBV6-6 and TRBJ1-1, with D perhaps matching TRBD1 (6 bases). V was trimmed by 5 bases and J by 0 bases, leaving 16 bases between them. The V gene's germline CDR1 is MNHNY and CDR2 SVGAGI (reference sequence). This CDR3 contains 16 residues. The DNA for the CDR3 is TGTGCCAGCAGTCGAACCGCGGGACATTTGAACACTGAAGCTTTCTTT. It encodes CASSRTAGHLNTEAFF.

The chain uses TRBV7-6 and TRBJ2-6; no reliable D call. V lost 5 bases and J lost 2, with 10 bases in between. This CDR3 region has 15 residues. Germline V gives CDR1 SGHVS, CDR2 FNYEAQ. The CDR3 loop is CASSPFLTGANVLTF. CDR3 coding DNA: TGTGCCAGCAGCCCGTTTCTGACTGGGGCCAACGTCCTGACTTTC.

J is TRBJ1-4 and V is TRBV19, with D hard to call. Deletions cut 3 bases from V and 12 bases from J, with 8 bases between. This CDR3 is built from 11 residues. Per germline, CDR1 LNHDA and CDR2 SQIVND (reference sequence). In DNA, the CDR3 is TGTGCCAGTAGTATTGGGCATGAACTGTTTTTT. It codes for CASSIGHELFF.

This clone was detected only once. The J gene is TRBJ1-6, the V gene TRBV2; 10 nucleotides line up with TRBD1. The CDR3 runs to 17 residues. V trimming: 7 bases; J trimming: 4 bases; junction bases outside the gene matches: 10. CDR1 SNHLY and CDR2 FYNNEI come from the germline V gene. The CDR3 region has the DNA TGTGCCAGCACCGCCAAGGACAGGGGGAAATATAATTCACCCCTCCACTTT. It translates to CASTAKDRGKYNSPLHF.

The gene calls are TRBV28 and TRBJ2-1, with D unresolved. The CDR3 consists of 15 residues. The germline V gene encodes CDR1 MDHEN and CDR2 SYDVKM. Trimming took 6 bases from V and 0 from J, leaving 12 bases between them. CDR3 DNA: TGTGCCAGCAGCCGCGATCCCGTCTCCTACAATGAGCAGTTCTTC. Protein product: CASSRDPVSYNEQFF.

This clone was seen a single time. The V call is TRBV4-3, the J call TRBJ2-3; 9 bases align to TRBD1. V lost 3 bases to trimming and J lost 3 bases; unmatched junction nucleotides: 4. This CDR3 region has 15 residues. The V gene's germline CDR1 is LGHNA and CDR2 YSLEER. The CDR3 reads CASSHHGQGTDTQYF. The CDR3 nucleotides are TGCGCCAGCAGCCACCACGGACAGGGGACAGATACGCAGTATTTT.

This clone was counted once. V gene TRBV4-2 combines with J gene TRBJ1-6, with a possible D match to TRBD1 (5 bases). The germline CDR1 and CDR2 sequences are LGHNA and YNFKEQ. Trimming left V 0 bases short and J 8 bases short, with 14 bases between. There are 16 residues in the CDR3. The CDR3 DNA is TGTGCCAGCAGCCAAGATGGGGCAGAGACCCATTCACCCCTCCACTTT. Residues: CASSQDGAETHSPLHF.

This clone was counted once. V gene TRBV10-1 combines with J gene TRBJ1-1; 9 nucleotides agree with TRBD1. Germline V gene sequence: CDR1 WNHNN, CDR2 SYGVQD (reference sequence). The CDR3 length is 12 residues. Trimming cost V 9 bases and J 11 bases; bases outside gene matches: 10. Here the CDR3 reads CARPGDRVYAFF. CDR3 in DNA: TGCGCCAGGCCCGGGGACAGGGTTTACGCTTTCTTT.

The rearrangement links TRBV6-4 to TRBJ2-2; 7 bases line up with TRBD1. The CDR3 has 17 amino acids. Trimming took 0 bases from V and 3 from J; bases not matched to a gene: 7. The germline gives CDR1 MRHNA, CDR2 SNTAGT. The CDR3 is CASSDSSTGVDTGELFF. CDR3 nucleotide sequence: TGTGCCAGCAGTGACTCATCCACAGGGGTTGACACCGGGGAGCTGTTTTTT.

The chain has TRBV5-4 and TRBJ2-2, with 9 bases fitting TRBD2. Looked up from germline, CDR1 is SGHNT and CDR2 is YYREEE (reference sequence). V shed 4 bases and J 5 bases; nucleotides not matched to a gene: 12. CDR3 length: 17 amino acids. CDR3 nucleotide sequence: TGTGCCAGCAGCCGACCCGTAGCGGGAGAGCGGACCGGGGAGCTGTTTTTT. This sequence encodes CASSRPVAGERTGELFF.

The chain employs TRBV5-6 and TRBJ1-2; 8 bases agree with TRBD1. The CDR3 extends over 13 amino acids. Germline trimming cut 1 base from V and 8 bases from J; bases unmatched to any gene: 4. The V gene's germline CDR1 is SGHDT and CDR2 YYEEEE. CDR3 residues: CASSLQGAQGYTF. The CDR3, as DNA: TGTGCCAGCAGCTTGCAGGGGGCGCAGGGCTACACCTTC.

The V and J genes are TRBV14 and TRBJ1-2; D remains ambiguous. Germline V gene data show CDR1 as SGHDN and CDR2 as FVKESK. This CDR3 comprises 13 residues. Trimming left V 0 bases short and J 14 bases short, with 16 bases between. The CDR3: CASSQEIPGWQTF. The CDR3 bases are TGTGCCAGCAGCCAAGAAATACCGGGGTGGCAAACCTTC.

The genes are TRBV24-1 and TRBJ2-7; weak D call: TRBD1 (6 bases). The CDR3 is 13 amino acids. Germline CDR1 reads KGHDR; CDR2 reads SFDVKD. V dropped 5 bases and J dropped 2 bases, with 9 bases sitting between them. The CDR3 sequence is CATSGDKPYEQYF. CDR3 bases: TGTGCCACCAGTGGGGACAAACCCTACGAGCAGTACTTC.

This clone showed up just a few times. DNA of the CDR3: TGTGCCAGCTCACCAGAAAGGGGAAGGCAACGAAGTGAAAAACTGTTTTTT. Protein sequence: CASSPERGRQRSEKLFF. The rearrangement links TRBV18 to TRBJ1-4, with D possibly TRBD1 on 5 matching bases. The V end was cut by 2 bases, the J end by 7 bases, with 20 bases between. CDR1 and CDR2 from the germline V gene are KGHSH and LQKENI. The CDR3 has 17 amino acids.

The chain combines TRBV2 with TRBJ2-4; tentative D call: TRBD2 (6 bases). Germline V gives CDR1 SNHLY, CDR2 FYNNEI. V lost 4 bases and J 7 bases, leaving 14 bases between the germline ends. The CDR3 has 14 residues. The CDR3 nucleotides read TGTGCCAGCAGTGGGACTTTGGCGGGGAACATTCAGTACTTC. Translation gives CASSGTLAGNIQYF.

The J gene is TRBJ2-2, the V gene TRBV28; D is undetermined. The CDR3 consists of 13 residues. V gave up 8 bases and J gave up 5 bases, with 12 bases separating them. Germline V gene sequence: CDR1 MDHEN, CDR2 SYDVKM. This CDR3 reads CASLFRRTGELFF. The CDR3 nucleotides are TGTGCCAGCCTGTTTCGGCGAACCGGGGAGCTGTTTTTT.

This CDR3 reads CASSPYLQNTEAFF. DNA of the CDR3: TGTGCCAGCAGCCCTTATCTACAGAACACTGAAGCTTTCTTT. V and J are TRBV4-2 and TRBJ1-1; D uncertain. The CDR3 spans 14 residues. Trimming cost V 4 bases and J 1 base, with 10 bases left between them. CDR1 and CDR2 (germline): LGHNA, YNFKEQ.

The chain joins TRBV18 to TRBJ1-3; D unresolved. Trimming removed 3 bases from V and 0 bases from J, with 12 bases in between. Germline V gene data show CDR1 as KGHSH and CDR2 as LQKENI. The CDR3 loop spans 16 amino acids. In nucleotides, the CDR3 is TGTGCCAGCTCACCTCGGGCAAAGAGCTCTGGAAACACCATATATTTT. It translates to CASSPRAKSSGNTIYF.

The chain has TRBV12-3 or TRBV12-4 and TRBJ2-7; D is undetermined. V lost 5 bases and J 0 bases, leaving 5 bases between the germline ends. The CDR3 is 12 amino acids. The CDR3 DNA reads TGTGCCAGCAGTATGAGCTCCTACGAGCAGTACTTC. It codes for CASSMSSYEQYF.

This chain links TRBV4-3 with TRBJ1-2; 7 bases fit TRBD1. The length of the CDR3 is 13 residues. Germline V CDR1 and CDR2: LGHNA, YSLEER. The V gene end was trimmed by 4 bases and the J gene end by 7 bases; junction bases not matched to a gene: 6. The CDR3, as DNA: TGCGCCAGCAGCCCTCAGGGGGATGGTGGCTACACCTTC. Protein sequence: CASSPQGDGGYTF.

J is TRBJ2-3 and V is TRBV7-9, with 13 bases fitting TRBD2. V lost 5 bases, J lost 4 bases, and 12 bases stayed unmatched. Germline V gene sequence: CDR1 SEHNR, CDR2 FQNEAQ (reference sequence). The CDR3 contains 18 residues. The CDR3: CASSPELGLAGRADTQYF. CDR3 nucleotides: TGTGCCAGCAGCCCAGAGCTGGGACTAGCGGGACGCGCAGATACGCAGTATTTT.

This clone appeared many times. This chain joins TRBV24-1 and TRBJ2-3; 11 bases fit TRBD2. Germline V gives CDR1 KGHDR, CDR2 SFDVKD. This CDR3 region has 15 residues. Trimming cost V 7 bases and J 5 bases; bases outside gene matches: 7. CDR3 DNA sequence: TGTGCCACCAGCGGGACTAGCGGTTTGAGAGATACGCAGTATTTT. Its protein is CATSGTSGLRDTQYF.

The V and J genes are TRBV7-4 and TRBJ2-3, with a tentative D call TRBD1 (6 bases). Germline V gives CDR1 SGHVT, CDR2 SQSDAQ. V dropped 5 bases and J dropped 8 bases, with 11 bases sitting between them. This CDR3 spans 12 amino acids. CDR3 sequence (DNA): TGTGCCAGCAGCGAGAGGGGGAGTACGCAGTATTTT. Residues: CASSERGSTQYF.

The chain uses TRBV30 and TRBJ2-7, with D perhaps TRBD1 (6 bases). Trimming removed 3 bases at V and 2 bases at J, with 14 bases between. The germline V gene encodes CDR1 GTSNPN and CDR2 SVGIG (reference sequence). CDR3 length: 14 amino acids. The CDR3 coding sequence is TGTGCCTGGAGATCCGGGACATCTCCCTACGAGCAGTACTTC. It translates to CAWRSGTSPYEQYF.

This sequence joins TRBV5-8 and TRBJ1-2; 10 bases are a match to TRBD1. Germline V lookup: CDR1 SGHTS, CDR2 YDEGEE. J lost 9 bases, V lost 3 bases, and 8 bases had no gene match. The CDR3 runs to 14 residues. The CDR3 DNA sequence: TGTGCCAGCAGCTCCCGGGACAGGGGCCGACGCTACACCTTC. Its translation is CASSSRDRGRRYTF.

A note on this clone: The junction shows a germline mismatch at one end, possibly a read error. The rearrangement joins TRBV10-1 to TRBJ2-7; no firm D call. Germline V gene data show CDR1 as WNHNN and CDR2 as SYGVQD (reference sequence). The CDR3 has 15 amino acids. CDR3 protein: CASSESSAGSSEQYF. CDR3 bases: TGCGCCAGCAGTGAGTCGTCGGCCGGGTCCTCCGAGCAGTACTTC.

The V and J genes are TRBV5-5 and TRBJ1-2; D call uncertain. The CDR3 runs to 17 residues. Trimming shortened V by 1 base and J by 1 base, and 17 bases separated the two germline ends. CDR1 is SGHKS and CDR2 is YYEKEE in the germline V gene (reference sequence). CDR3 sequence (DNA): TGTGCCAGCAGCTTGAATTTAAACTCTAATTATAACTATGGCTACACCTTC. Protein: CASSLNLNSNYNYGYTF.

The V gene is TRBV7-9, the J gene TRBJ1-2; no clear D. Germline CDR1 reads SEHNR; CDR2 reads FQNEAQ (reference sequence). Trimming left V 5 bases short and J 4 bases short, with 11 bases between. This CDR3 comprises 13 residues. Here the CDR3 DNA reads TGTGCCAGCAGCAACCCGACGGTCTATGGCTACACCTTC. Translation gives CASSNPTVYGYTF. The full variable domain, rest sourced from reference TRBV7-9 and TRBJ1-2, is DTGVSQNPRHKITKRGQNVTFRCDPISEHNRLYWYRQTLGQGPEFLTYFQNEAQLEKSRLLSDRFSAERPKGSFSTLEIQRTEQGDSAMYLCASSNPTVYGYTFGSGTRLTVV.

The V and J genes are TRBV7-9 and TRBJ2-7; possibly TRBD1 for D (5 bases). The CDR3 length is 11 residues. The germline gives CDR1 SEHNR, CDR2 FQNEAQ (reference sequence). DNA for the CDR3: TGTGTCACATCAGGGTCCTACGAGCAGTACTTC. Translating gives CVTSGSYEQYF.

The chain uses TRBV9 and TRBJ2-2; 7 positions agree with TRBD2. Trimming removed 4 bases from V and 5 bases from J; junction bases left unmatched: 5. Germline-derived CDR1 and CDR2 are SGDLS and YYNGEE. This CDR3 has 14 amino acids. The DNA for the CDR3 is TGTGCCAGCAGCTCTCAACTAGCGACCGGGGAGCTGTTTTTT. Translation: CASSSQLATGELFF.